This entry is about one TCR beta chain. The data were obtained in a study of shared T cell receptors in the human thymus. CDR3 length: 15 residues. CDR1 and CDR2 from the germline V gene are MDHEN and SYDVKM. J lost 4 bases, V lost 6 bases, and 5 bases had no gene match. The repertoire was sequenced with immunoSEQ multiplex PCR; TCRdb's copy has only in-frame clones and lacks some. The profile shows roughly 560,000 clones, approximately 78% of them singletons. These data were also filed under a second study, of human thymus T cells. Per that paper: Having surgery to correct congenital heart defects, healthy Finnish infants acted as the donors. During corrective heart surgery, resections were taken, and the thymus tissue came from them. Gene usage for V and J segments appeared biased in thymic and blood repertoires. Related studies noted strongly shared thymic repertoires across unrelated people.

The gene calls are TRBV28 and TRBJ2-1, with 11 bases aligning to TRBD2. The TCR comes from a boy younger than two with a congenital heart defect. The sequenced sample was thymocytes. The CDR3 sequence is CASRYGLAGYNEQFF. As DNA, the CDR3 is TGTGCCAGCAGATACGGACTAGCGGGTTACAATGAGCAGTTCTTC.